One and the same sample provided the 8 T cell receptor beta chains below, sequenced in a study of circulating CD8 cells and anti-PD-1 response in melanoma. Live CD3+CD8+TCRalphabeta+ cells were sorted into four subsets by PD-1 and/or TIGIT. Each library started from roughly 16 ng of total RNA using the QIAseq Immune Repertoire TCR panel. TCRdb reprocessed the reads with MiXCR, giving one entry per CDR3 protein. The data show more than 450 distinct CDR3 sequences, around 7.7% seen once. Source: CD8+ T cells from PBMCs, taken at baseline or after one month of anti-PD-1 therapy (not recorded which). The receptors were sampled from a human donor with melanoma.

By share, this clonotype ranks as medium-sized. The chain employs TRBV2 and TRBJ2-7, with TRBD2 as a possible D gene (5 bases). Germline V gives CDR1 SNHLY, CDR2 FYNNEI. CDR3 length: 12 amino acids. The ends were cut back, 9 bases at V and 6 bases at J, with 15 bases in the middle. The CDR3 protein is CARGNLAFEQYF. The CDR3 nucleotides read TGTGCCAGGGGGAACCTAGCTTTCGAGCAGTACTTC.

Within the sample, this clonotype is medium-sized. The chain is built from TRBV2 and TRBJ2-7; 10 nucleotides align to TRBD1. J was trimmed by 6 bases and V by 3 bases; bases with no gene match: 8. Germline CDR1 SNHLY, CDR2 FYNNEI. The CDR3 spans 15 residues. The CDR3 region is CASSEVGQGRREQYF. CDR3 in DNA: TGTGCCAGCAGTGAGGTGGGACAGGGGAGGCGCGAGCAGTACTTC.

In this sample, this clonotype is large. J is TRBJ2-3 and V is TRBV4-3, with TRBD2 matching 12 bases. CDR3 size: 15 residues. The J segment lost 5 bases and the V segment lost 4 bases, leaving 4 bases of the junction unmatched. CDR1 is LGHNA, CDR2 YSLEER, per germline. The CDR3 protein is CASSRTSGIGDTQYF. Here the CDR3 DNA reads TGCGCCAGCAGCCGGACTAGCGGGATTGGAGATACGCAGTATTTT.

This clonotype is termed medium-sized. J is TRBJ1-1 and V is TRBV28; D is ambiguous. The CDR3 is 18 amino acids. Deletions cut 4 bases from V and 1 base from J, with 22 bases between. CDR1 is MDHEN, CDR2 SYDVKM, per germline. The CDR3 region is CASSSIIASLGKNTEAFF. CDR3 nucleotides: TGTGCCAGCAGTTCCATAATTGCTTCCCTCGGTAAGAACACTGAAGCTTTCTTT.

Judged by abundance, this clonotype is medium-sized. The chain combines TRBV27 with TRBJ1-5; 9 bases map to TRBD1. The CDR3 is 15 amino acids. CDR1 MNHEY and CDR2 SMNVEV come from the germline V gene (reference sequence). Losses at the gene ends were 1 base for V and 6 bases for J; bases not matched to a gene: 4. CDR3: CASSLWSTGGQPQHF. CDR3 DNA: TGTGCCAGCAGTTTATGGTCGACAGGGGGTCAGCCCCAGCATTTT.

V gene TRBV2 combines with J gene TRBJ2-4; D tentatively reads TRBD1 or TRBD2 (5 bases each). Germline CDR1 is SNHLY and CDR2 is FYNNEI. The CDR3 is 18 residues long. Trimming stripped 1 base from V and 0 bases from J, with 16 bases between. CDR3 bases: TGTGCCAGCAGTGAAGTTGCTGGGACCTCCTCAGCCAAAAACATTCAGTACTTC. Translation gives CASSEVAGTSSAKNIQYF.

This chain connects TRBV9 to TRBJ2-1; D may be TRBD1 or TRBD2 (5 bases each). The germline V gene encodes CDR1 SGDLS and CDR2 YYNGEE. The CDR3 runs 13 residues. Trimming took 4 bases from V and 9 from J, leaving 14 bases between them. CDR3 bases: TGTGCCAGCAGCAGCGGCCCTCAGGGTGAGCAGTTCTTC. The encoded protein is CASSSGPQGEQFF. Variable domain in full (rest from reference TRBV9 and TRBJ2-1): DSGVTQTPKHLITATGQRVTLRCSPRSGDLSVYWYQQSLDQGLQFLIQYYNGEERAKGNILERFSAQQFPDLHSELNLSSLELGDSALYFCASSSGPQGEQFFGPGTRLTVL.

This clonotype is medium-sized by share. J is TRBJ2-5 and V is TRBV4-1; TRBD2 might be the D (5 bases). There are 15 residues in the CDR3. Trimming shortened V by 4 bases and J by 0 bases, and 12 bases separated the two germline ends. The germline V gene encodes CDR1 MGHRA and CDR2 YSYEKL. The CDR3 nucleotides read TGCGCCAGCAGCCCCCCTTTCGGGGACCAAGAGACCCAGTACTTC. It specifies CASSPPFGDQETQYF.